These T cell receptor beta chains were read from a single sample in a study of blood T cell repertoires in COVID-19. Method: immunoSEQ multiplex PCR; TCRdb's copy keeps in-frame clones and lacks some. Of 250,000 to 350,000 clones listed, about 89% are singletons. Material for sequencing was PBMCs or T cells enriched from blood (not recorded which). The receptors were gathered from a woman under 40 who had recovered from COVID-19. Both conserved end residues are part of each CDR3. The order of the fields is clone size, V gene, CDR3 length, J gene, D gene, CDR3 protein, CDR3 DNA. D genes are given only for firm matches. Size values are once, few and many counts, or a class for expanded clones, and some rows have none.

>.|TRBV4-1|17|TRBJ2-3|TRBD2
CASSLGLAGGLGDTQYF
TGCGCCAGCAGCCTCGGACTAGCGGGGGGGCTTGGAGATACGCAGTATTTT
>.|TRBV4-2|19|TRBJ1-3|.
CASSQAIFLGGGPGNTIYF
TGTGCCAGCAGCCAAGCTATCTTTCTGGGGGGGGGCCCTGGAAACACCATATATTTT
>.|TRBV5-6|14|TRBJ2-1|.
CASFLAGAPSEQFF
TGTGCCAGCTTTCTTGCGGGTGCCCCGAGCGAGCAGTTCTTC
>.|TRBV3-1/TRBV3-2|20|TRBJ2-7|.
CASSHGLFLQNQTAPYEQYF
TGTGCCAGCAGCCATGGATTGTTCCTTCAAAATCAGACTGCCCCCTACGAGCAGTACTTC
>.|TRBV10-3|15|TRBJ2-7|TRBD1
CAISEWDRARGEQYF
TGTGCCATCAGTGAGTGGGACAGGGCGAGGGGCGAGCAGTACTTC
>.|TRBV4-1|14|TRBJ1-1|.
CASSRVGGVDEAFF
TGCGCCAGCAGCCGGGTTGGGGGGGTAGATGAAGCTTTCTTT
>.|TRBV2|13|TRBJ1-2|TRBD1
CASISTGEGGYTF
TGTGCCAGCATATCGACAGGGGAGGGCGGCTACACCTTC
>.|TRBV5-4|15|TRBJ1-1|.
CASSLVAGWGTEAFF
TGTGCCAGCAGCTTGGTGGCAGGGTGGGGCACTGAAGCTTTCTTT
>.|TRBV19|14|TRBJ1-2|.
CASSIPRDTHGYTF
TGTGCCAGTAGTATTCCGAGGGACACCCATGGCTACACCTTC
>once|TRBV5-5|15|TRBJ1-4|.
CASSFGGQLNEKLFF
TGTGCCAGCAGCTTTGGAGGACAGCTTAATGAAAAACTGTTTTTT
>.|TRBV2|14|TRBJ1-5|.
CASSTGHPNQPQHF
TGTGCCAGCAGTACAGGGCACCCCAATCAGCCCCAGCATTTT
>.|TRBV2|16|TRBJ1-1|TRBD1
CASSEPPGGINTEAFF
TGTGCCAGCAGTGAGCCCCCAGGGGGGATAAACACTGAAGCTTTCTTT